These T cell receptor beta chains were read from a single sample in a study of blood T cell repertoires in COVID-19. Clones were read by immunoSEQ multiplex PCR, and TCRdb kept only the in-frame ones, dropping some. Of tens of thousands of clones in the sample, almost 90% were seen once. Sequencing used peripheral blood. Source of these receptors: a man aged 50-59 years with acute or convalescent COVID-19. CDR3s include the opening cysteine and the closing phenylalanine or tryptophan. A D gene is named only where the DNA matches it firmly.

D gene | J gene | V gene | CDR3 protein | CDR3 DNA
- | TRBJ1-3 | TRBV27 | CASSQSRGKSSGNTIYF | TGTGCCAGCAGCCAGAGTAGGGGAAAGAGCTCTGGAAACACCATATATTTT
TRBD2 | TRBJ2-5 | TRBV27 | CASSLTSGIQETQYF | TGTGCCAGCAGCTTGACTAGCGGGATACAAGAGACCCAGTACTTC
- | TRBJ2-7 | TRBV12-3/TRBV12-4 | CASSLSGLNEQYF | TGTGCCAGCAGTTTGTCAGGATTAAACGAGCAGTACTTC
TRBD2 | TRBJ2-3 | TRBV10-3 | CAIVAGGSTDTQYF | TGTGCCATCGTGGCGGGAGGGAGCACAGATACGCAGTATTTT
- | TRBJ1-5 | TRBV19 | CASSKKVWQGSLGNQPQHF | TGTGCCAGTAGTAAGAAGGTGTGGCAGGGGTCTTTGGGCAATCAGCCCCAGCATTTT
- | TRBJ1-5 | TRBV6-1 | CASSESMAGNQPQHF | TGTGCCAGCAGTGAAAGCATGGCGGGCAATCAGCCCCAGCATTTT
- | TRBJ1-6 | TRBV5-1 | CASSRADTEGSPLHF | TGCGCCAGCAGCCGGGCTGACACCGAGGGTTCACCCCTCCACTTT
TRBD1 | TRBJ2-5 | TRBV19 | CASSVGRTGWIGETQYF | TGTGCCAGTAGTGTCGGCCGGACAGGCTGGATTGGAGAGACCCAGTACTTC
- | TRBJ2-5 | TRBV29-1 | CSANPLGGGGETQYF | TGCAGCGCTAACCCGTTGGGAGGGGGGGGAGAGACCCAGTACTTC
TRBD1 | TRBJ1-5 | TRBV24-1 | CATSDSLVTGKSPQHF | TGTGCCACCAGTGATTCCTTAGTGACAGGGAAGTCGCCCCAGCATTTT